One and the same sample provided the 27 T cell receptor beta chains below, sequenced in a study of CD8 T cells in ankylosing spondylitis. Each CDR3 protein gets one entry after TCRdb re-called the 5' RACE reads with MiXCR. The data contain around 130,000 distinct CDR3 sequences, roughly an eighth of them singletons. What was sequenced was blood, either unsorted or a sorted T cell fraction (not recorded which). The receptors here all came from a female donor with ankylosing spondylitis or in good health (not recorded which).

A word on this clonotype: A much larger clone sits a single nucleotide away, making a read error possible. The chain links TRBV5-6 to TRBJ2-2; TRBD1 aligns across 7 bases. The CDR3 spans 17 residues. V shed 4 bases and J 2 bases; nucleotides not matched to a gene: 11. The germline CDR1 and CDR2 sequences are SGHDT and YYEEEE. As DNA, the CDR3 is TGTGCCAGCAGCCTCTTTTCCGGGACAGCTAACACCGGGGAGCTGTTTTTT. Amino acids: CASSLFSGTANTGELFF.

This clonotype was observed many times. CDR3 sequence reads: CASSYPGTQREQYF. In nucleotides, the CDR3 is TGTGCCAGCAGTTACCCGGGGACCCAGCGAGAGCAGTACTTC. The chain uses TRBV6-5 and TRBJ2-7, with D perhaps being TRBD1 or TRBD2 (5 bases each). The V end was cut by 2 bases, the J end by 7 bases, with 15 bases between. The CDR3 sequence is 14 residues long. Germline V gene sequence: CDR1 MNHEY, CDR2 SVGAGI.

The chain employs TRBV19 and TRBJ2-5, with TRBD1 matching 7 bases. Losses at the gene ends were 1 base for V and 4 bases for J; bases not matched to a gene: 6. The CDR3 extends over 15 amino acids. The germline V gene has CDR1 LNHDA and CDR2 SQIVND (reference sequence). The CDR3 sequence: CASSIGTGVGETQYF. The CDR3 DNA reads as TGTGCCAGTAGTATAGGGACAGGAGTGGGAGAGACCCAGTACTTC.

This clonotype was detected only a few times. The rearrangement uses TRBV6-1 and TRBJ2-2; D could derive from TRBD1 or TRBD2 (5 bases each). This CDR3 has 16 amino acids. Germline V gene data show CDR1 as MNHNS and CDR2 as SASEGT. The ends were cut back, 6 bases at V and 2 bases at J, with 16 bases in the middle. CDR3 DNA: TGTGCCAGCAGCCCCGGGGACCTCGGTAACACCGGGGAGCTGTTTTTT. Amino acids: CASSPGDLGNTGELFF.

The chain recombines TRBV7-3 with TRBJ1-6; the match to TRBD1 covers 7 bases. Unmatched junction bases numbered 3, after V lost 5 bases and J lost 8 bases. The germline V gene encodes CDR1 SGHTA and CDR2 FQGTGA. CDR3 length: 13 amino acids. In nucleotides, the CDR3 is TGTGCCAGCAGCCTTACAGGGGATTCACCCCTCCACTTT. It translates to CASSLTGDSPLHF.

The genes are TRBV6-1 and TRBJ2-1; TRBD1 matches 7 bases. From germline, CDR1 is MNHNS and CDR2 SASEGT. The CDR3 extends over 12 amino acids. V was pared by 6 bases and J by 9 bases, with 5 bases of the junction left unmatched. This chain's CDR3 is CASRKQGPEQFF. CDR3 sequence (DNA): TGTGCCAGCAGGAAACAGGGGCCTGAGCAGTTCTTC.

This clonotype was recorded at least ten times. V gene TRBV20-1 combines with J gene TRBJ1-2, with TRBD1 identical over 10 bases. V trimming: 5 bases; J trimming: 7 bases; junction bases outside the gene matches: 10. Germline loops: CDR1 DFQATT, CDR2 SNEGSKA (reference sequence). The CDR3 covers 14 residues. Here the CDR3 DNA reads TGCAGTGCTCGGGAACCGGGACAGGGGTTTGGCTACACCTTC. The encoded protein is CSAREPGQGFGYTF.

The CDR3, as DNA: TGTGCCTGGAGTCTAGGGGGGGCAGATACGCAGTATTTT. This encodes CAWSLGGADTQYF. This chain uses TRBV30 with TRBJ2-3; TRBD2 is a possible D gene (7 bases). Looked up from germline, CDR1 is GTSNPN and CDR2 is SVGIG (reference sequence). The CDR3 covers 13 residues. V dropped 2 bases and J dropped 4 bases, with 10 bases sitting between them. The whole variable domain, filled in from reference TRBV30 and TRBJ2-3, reads SQTIHQWPATLVQPVGSPLSLECTVEGTSNPNLYWYRQAAGRGLQLLFYSVGIGQISSEVPQNLSASRPQDRQFILSSKKLLLSDSGFYLCAWSLGGADTQYFGPGTRLTVL.

The rearrangement links TRBV5-1 to TRBJ2-2, with D uncertain. Between the trimmed V and J ends, which lost 0 bases and 1 base, there was a span of 7 bases. CDR1 is SGHRS and CDR2 is YFSETQ in the germline V gene. This CDR3 region has 15 residues. CDR3 nucleotide sequence: TGCGCCAGCAGCTTGGATTACGGGAACACCGGGGAGCTGTTTTTT. The encoded protein is CASSLDYGNTGELFF.

V and J are TRBV12-3 or TRBV12-4 and TRBJ2-7; D might be TRBD2 (6 bases). The germline V and J ends were trimmed by 8 bases and 4 bases, with 18 bases remaining between them. CDR3 size: 14 residues. The CDR3 coding sequence is TGTGCCAGCCGACTGAATGGAGGGATTTACGAGCAGTACTTC. It translates to CASRLNGGIYEQYF.

The gene calls are TRBV5-4 and TRBJ2-1; D gene ambiguous. Germline-derived CDR1 and CDR2 are SGHNT and YYREEE (reference sequence). There are 13 residues in the CDR3. Trimming pared 4 bases from V and 7 bases from J, leaving 12 bases between. The CDR3 here is CASSQETWNEQFF. The CDR3 coding sequence is TGTGCCAGCAGCCAAGAAACATGGAATGAGCAGTTCTTC.

This rearrangement joins TRBV12-3 or TRBV12-4 to TRBJ2-1; 12 nucleotides agree with TRBD2. The CDR3 loop spans 15 amino acids. V lost 7 bases to trimming and J lost 2 bases; unmatched junction nucleotides: 3. CDR3 loop: CASIGLAGTYNEQFF. The DNA for the CDR3 is TGTGCCAGCATTGGACTAGCGGGGACCTACAATGAGCAGTTCTTC.

This clonotype was found many times. V and J are TRBV5-1 and TRBJ1-6; D not resolved. The length of the CDR3 is 14 residues. The germline V gene encodes CDR1 SGHRS and CDR2 YFSETQ. Trimming shortened V by 0 bases and J by 11 bases, and 12 bases separated the two germline ends. CDR3 in amino acids: CASSLGRGGTPLHF. CDR3 coding DNA: TGCGCCAGCAGCTTGGGGCGTGGAGGGACACCCCTCCACTTT.

This clonotype was found a few times. V is TRBV28 and J is TRBJ2-7; no firm D call. The CDR3 has 16 amino acids. Trimming cost V 4 bases and J 4 bases, with 20 bases left between them. CDR1 and CDR2 from the germline V gene are MDHEN and SYDVKM. The CDR3 here is CASSSLEGASVYEQYF. CDR3 DNA sequence: TGTGCCAGCAGTTCCCTTGAAGGAGCGTCGGTTTACGAGCAGTACTTC.

This clonotype came up a few times. The rearrangement links TRBV3-1 to TRBJ1-2; D uncertain. This CDR3 region has 13 residues. Between the trimmed V and J ends, which lost 1 base and 8 bases, there was a span of 11 bases. Germline CDR1 reads LGHDT; CDR2 reads YNNKEL (reference sequence). This CDR3 is CASSQARSGGYTF. The CDR3 nucleotides are TGTGCCAGCAGCCAAGCCCGCTCGGGAGGCTACACCTTC.

The sample holds many counts of this clonotype. The gene calls are TRBV25-1 and TRBJ2-1; a possible D gene is TRBD1 (6 bases). The V gene's germline CDR1 is MGHDK and CDR2 SYGVNS. The ends were cut back, 2 bases at V and 6 bases at J, with 11 bases in the middle. The CDR3 runs 14 residues. The CDR3: CASSEPGQTNEQFF. DNA of the CDR3: TGTGCCAGCAGTGAACCGGGACAAACCAATGAGCAGTTCTTC.

The genes are TRBV27 and TRBJ2-2, with 8 bases identical to TRBD1. Trimming took 6 bases from V and 0 from J; bases not matched to a gene: 9. CDR3 length equals 17 residues. Looked up from germline, CDR1 is MNHEY and CDR2 is SMNVEV (reference sequence). The CDR3 sequence is CASSRTWTGPNTGELFF. The CDR3 DNA is TGTGCCAGCAGCCGAACCTGGACAGGGCCGAACACCGGGGAGCTGTTTTTT.

The V and J genes are TRBV7-3 and TRBJ2-2, with D perhaps matching TRBD1 (6 bases). Trimming cost V 6 bases and J 3 bases, with 20 bases left between them. There are 17 residues in the CDR3. The germline V gene has CDR1 SGHTA and CDR2 FQGTGA. The CDR3, as DNA: TGTGCCAGCAGTCGAGCCCCACCAGGGGCGGACACCGGGGAGCTGTTTTTT. Translating gives CASSRAPPGADTGELFF. The variable domain in full, completed from reference TRBV7-3 and TRBJ2-2, reads GAGVSQTPSNKVTEKGKYVELRCDPISGHTALYWYRQSLGQGPEFLIYFQGTGAADDSGLPNDRFFAVRPEGSVSTLKIQRTERGDSAVYLCASSRAPPGADTGELFFGEGSRLTVL.

The chain recombines TRBV12-3 or TRBV12-4 with TRBJ2-7; TRBD1 matches 7 bases. J gave up 0 bases and V 7 bases, and 3 bases lay outside the gene matches. This CDR3 comprises 13 residues. The DNA of the CDR3 is TGTGCCAGCAAACGGGACAGCTCCTACGAGCAGTACTTC. Translation: CASKRDSSYEQYF.

The rearrangement joins TRBV12-3 or TRBV12-4 to TRBJ1-3; D is unclear. This CDR3 spans 14 amino acids. Trimming pared 7 bases from V and 2 bases from J, leaving 12 bases between. The CDR3 sequence: CASTLTVTGNTIYF. The CDR3 DNA is TGTGCCAGCACCTTGACTGTCACTGGAAACACCATATATTTT.

As to this clonotype: This may be a read error: a much more frequent sequence differs by one nucleotide. The CDR3: CSARRGQPTSEQYF. As DNA, the CDR3 is TGCAGTGCTAGACGGGGACAGCCGACTAGCGAGCAGTACTTC. This chain links TRBV20-1 with TRBJ2-7; D might be TRBD1 (7 bases). CDR1 is DFQATT and CDR2 is SNEGSKA in the germline V gene (reference sequence). V lost 2 bases to trimming and J lost 6 bases, with 17 bases between them. The CDR3 is made up of 14 amino acids.

This clonotype was seen many times. The chain has TRBV7-6 and TRBJ2-4; 7 bases line up with TRBD1. The V gene end was trimmed by 0 bases and the J gene end by 3 bases; junction bases not matched to a gene: 5. This CDR3 has 16 residues. CDR1 SGHVS and CDR2 FNYEAQ come from the germline V gene. CDR3 amino acids: CASSLATGNGKNIQYF. The CDR3 nucleotides are TGTGCCAGCAGCTTAGCGACAGGGAATGGCAAAAACATTCAGTACTTC.

This clonotype was seen many times. This rearrangement joins TRBV21-1 to TRBJ2-2; the listed D gene, TRBD2, was not tested against the DNA. TRBV21-1 is noted as a pseudogene. This CDR3 has 18 amino acids. The chain's CDR3 is CASSPPYSGIEWVGELFF. As DNA, the CDR3 is TGTGCCAGCAGCCCCCCATACAGCGGGATTGAATGGGTCGGGGAGCTGTTTTTT.

This clonotype was counted at least ten times. The V call is TRBV28, the J call TRBJ2-1; 15 bases fit TRBD2. The germline gives CDR1 MDHEN, CDR2 SYDVKM. Trimming took 2 bases from V and 4 from J; bases not matched to a gene: 6. The CDR3 runs to 18 residues. The CDR3 reads CASSLSRTSGGGYNEQFF. The CDR3 coding sequence is TGTGCCAGCAGTTTAAGCCGGACTAGCGGGGGGGGTTACAATGAGCAGTTCTTC.

The V gene is TRBV5-1, the J gene TRBJ2-3; TRBD1 agrees at 7 bases. Per germline, CDR1 SGHRS and CDR2 YFSETQ. The CDR3 length is 15 residues. J gave up 0 bases and V 6 bases, and 7 bases lay outside the gene matches. The CDR3: CASMAQGFSTDTQYF. CDR3 in DNA: TGCGCCAGCATGGCACAGGGGTTTAGCACAGATACGCAGTATTTT.

This chain links TRBV7-6 with TRBJ2-3; D is undetermined. The germline V gene has CDR1 SGHVS and CDR2 FNYEAQ. The CDR3 contains 14 residues. Trimming shortened V by 2 bases and J by 3 bases, and 9 bases separated the two germline ends. The CDR3 region is CASSLSANTDTQYF. The CDR3 DNA reads as TGTGCCAGCAGCTTATCAGCAAATACAGATACGCAGTATTTT.

V gene TRBV4-2 combines with J gene TRBJ2-1; 7 bases map to TRBD2. There are 15 residues in the CDR3. Unmatched junction bases numbered 7, after V lost 0 bases and J lost 8 bases. The germline V gene encodes CDR1 LGHNA and CDR2 YNFKEQ. CDR3 sequence reads: CASSQDRSGEDEQFF. CDR3 coding DNA: TGTGCCAGCAGCCAAGATCGAAGCGGGGAAGATGAGCAGTTCTTC.